This is a list of T cell receptor beta chains from one sample in a study of blood T cell repertoires in COVID-19. The assay was immunoSEQ multiplex PCR, and TCRdb's table has in-frame clones only and misses some. Of about 230,000 clones in the sample, about nine tenths are singletons; the top ten hold less than 4%. Sequenced input: PBMCs or T cells enriched from blood (not recorded which). These receptors were collected from a woman aged 30 to 39 with acute COVID-19. Both conserved end residues are part of each CDR3. A D gene is named only where the DNA matches it firmly. Clone size is given for some rows only: seen once, a few or many times, or a class if the clone is expanded.

>TRBJ2-7|TRBV4-3|NA|NA
CASSQVGAYEQYF
TGCGCCAGCAGCCAAGTCGGGGCCTACGAGCAGTACTTC
>TRBJ1-1|TRBV6-5|TRBD1|NA
CASQTGTNTEAFF
TGTGCCAGCCAGACAGGGACCAACACTGAAGCTTTCTTT
>TRBJ1-1|TRBV2|NA|NA
CASSARTENTEAFF
TGTGCCAGCAGTGCCAGGACAGAGAACACTGAAGCTTTCTTT
>TRBJ2-5|TRBV5-1|TRBD2|NA
CASSSAGTSQETQYF
TGCGCCAGCAGCTCCGCCGGGACTAGCCAAGAGACCCAGTACTTC
>TRBJ2-7|TRBV2|TRBD2|NA
CASSDDGGYEQYF
TGTGCCAGCAGTGATGACGGGGGGTACGAGCAGTACTTC
>TRBJ2-1|TRBV19|NA|NA
CASSIGQAFLNEQFF
TGTGCCAGTAGTATAGGACAGGCTTTTTTGAATGAGCAGTTCTTC
>TRBJ1-2|TRBV6-2/TRBV6-3|TRBD1|NA
CASSYDGGQIYGYTF
TGTGCCAGCAGTTACGACGGGGGACAGATCTATGGCTACACCTTC
>TRBJ2-2|TRBV4-1|NA|NA
CASSLAGGTGELFF
TGCGCCAGCAGCCTCGCGGGTGGCACCGGGGAGCTGTTTTTT
>TRBJ2-1|TRBV5-4|TRBD1|NA
CASSLVGDREYNEQFF
TGTGCCAGCAGCTTGGTTGGGGACAGGGAGTACAATGAGCAGTTCTTC
>TRBJ1-2|TRBV10-3|NA|once
CAISEPGHSNYGYTF
TGTGCCATCAGTGAGCCTGGACACTCTAACTATGGCTACACCTTC
>TRBJ1-1|TRBV7-2|NA|NA
CASSLSFGGTEAFF
TGTGCCAGCAGCTTATCGTTCGGGGGCACTGAAGCTTTCTTT
>TRBJ1-6|TRBV30|NA|few
CAVTSRQYNSPLHF
TGTGCCGTCACATCTAGACAGTATAATTCACCCCTCCACTTT
>TRBJ2-1|TRBV5-1|TRBD2|NA
CASSLEQRGRGEQFF
TGCGCCAGCAGCTTGGAACAGCGGGGGCGAGGTGAGCAGTTCTTC
>TRBJ2-7|TRBV29-1|TRBD1|NA
CSVGGTGGYEQYF
TGCAGCGTTGGGGGGACAGGGGGCTACGAGCAGTACTTC
>TRBJ2-7|TRBV7-9|NA|NA
CASTWGEKAYEQYF
TGTGCCAGCACCTGGGGCGAGAAGGCCTACGAGCAGTACTTC
>TRBJ2-6|TRBV27|NA|NA
CASNKVGTPSGANVLTF
TGTGCCAGCAACAAAGTGGGGACACCCTCTGGGGCCAACGTCCTGACTTTC
>TRBJ1-6|TRBV30|NA|NA
CAWRGYNSPLHF
TGTGCCTGGCGGGGGTATAATTCACCCCTCCACTTT
>TRBJ2-7|TRBV7-2|TRBD2|NA
CASSLATSPEQYF
TGTGCCAGCAGCTTAGCGACTAGCCCCGAGCAGTACTTC
>TRBJ2-7|TRBV19|TRBD2|NA
CASSDPRGVLYEQYF
TGTGCCAGTAGTGACCCGCGGGGGGTACTCTACGAGCAGTACTTC
>TRBJ1-2|TRBV5-6|TRBD1|once
CASSLGTGTAYGYTF
TGTGCCAGCAGCTTGGGGACAGGGACGGCCTATGGCTACACCTTC
>TRBJ2-1|TRBV27|NA|NA
CASSEQGIEQFF
TGTGCCAGCAGCGAACAGGGAATTGAGCAGTTCTTC
>TRBJ2-1|TRBV7-9|TRBD2|NA
CASSLLGGNEQFF
TGTGCCAGCAGCTTATTGGGGGGGAATGAGCAGTTCTTC
>TRBJ2-2|TRBV2|NA|once
CASSEVRTNTGELFF
TGTGCCAGCAGTGAAGTCAGGACGAACACCGGGGAGCTGTTTTTT
>TRBJ1-5|TRBV19|TRBD1|NA
CASSMVTGVSNQPQHF
TGTGCCAGTAGTATGGTGACAGGGGTTAGCAATCAGCCCCAGCATTTT
>TRBJ1-1|TRBV29-1|TRBD1|NA
CSVPKGGVDTEAFF
TGCAGCGTCCCCAAAGGGGGCGTGGACACTGAAGCTTTCTTT
>TRBJ1-5|TRBV6-2/TRBV6-3|TRBD1|NA
CASSRDRGDQPQHF
TGTGCCAGCAGCAGGGACAGAGGGGATCAGCCCCAGCATTTT
>TRBJ1-1|TRBV12-3/TRBV12-4|TRBD1|many
CATQRQGNTEAFF
TGTGCCACACAACGACAGGGTAACACTGAAGCTTTCTTT
>TRBJ1-1|TRBV2|NA|NA
CASSVSLGGPEAFF
TGTGCCAGCAGTGTCTCCTTGGGGGGGCCTGAAGCTTTCTTT
>TRBJ1-2|TRBV30|NA|NA
CAWSYRVDGGYTF
TGTGCCTGGAGTTACAGGGTGGATGGCGGCTACACCTTC
>TRBJ1-1|TRBV5-3|NA|once
CARRRGSTEAFF
TGTGCCAGAAGGAGGGGGAGCACTGAAGCTTTCTTT
>TRBJ1-2|TRBV30|TRBD1|NA
CAWTAGQGLYGGYTF
TGTGCCTGGACCGCGGGACAGGGGTTGTACGGTGGCTACACCTTC
>TRBJ1-5|TRBV7-8|TRBD1|NA
CASSGGQGVWQPQHF
TGTGCCAGCAGCGGGGGACAGGGGGTTTGGCAGCCCCAGCATTTT
>TRBJ1-1|TRBV9|NA|NA
CASTSRAENTEAFF
TGTGCCAGCACGTCCAGGGCGGAGAACACTGAAGCTTTCTTT
>TRBJ1-6|TRBV7-8|NA|NA
CATRGGDYNSPLHF
TGTGCCACCCGGGGGGGGGACTATAATTCACCCCTCCACTTT
>TRBJ1-5|TRBV19|NA|NA
CASSPLGGSSNQPQHF
TGTGCCAGTAGTCCGCTTGGAGGGAGTAGCAATCAGCCCCAGCATTTT
>TRBJ1-2|TRBV29-1|NA|NA
CSVEVQDGYTF
TGCAGCGTTGAAGTACAGGATGGCTACACCTTC
>TRBJ1-6|TRBV28|NA|once
CASRRGGSNSPLHF
TGTGCCAGCAGACGGGGGGGCTCTAATTCACCCCTCCACTTT
>TRBJ2-1|TRBV9|TRBD2|NA
CASSVGTSGEREQFF
TGTGCCAGCAGCGTAGGTACTAGCGGGGAGCGGGAGCAGTTCTTC
>TRBJ2-4|TRBV18|NA|NA
CASSPQGAKNIQYF
TGTGCCAGCTCACCTCAGGGGGCCAAAAACATTCAGTACTTC
>TRBJ1-5|TRBV28|TRBD1|once
CASGGTGGHQPQHF
TGTGCCAGCGGGGGGACAGGGGGCCATCAGCCCCAGCATTTT
>TRBJ2-1|TRBV7-3|TRBD1|NA
CASSLNRPGQGYNEQFF
TGTGCCAGCAGCTTAAATCGCCCCGGACAGGGCTACAATGAGCAGTTCTTC
>TRBJ1-1|TRBV5-1|NA|NA
CASNYNTGLNTEAFF
TGCGCCAGCAACTACAATACAGGCCTTAACACTGAAGCTTTCTTT
>TRBJ1-1|TRBV7-2|NA|once
CASSLVRENTEAFF
TGTGCCAGCAGCTTAGTACGGGAGAACACTGAAGCTTTCTTT
>TRBJ2-1|TRBV3-1/TRBV3-2|NA|NA
CASSQMLGVVVNEQFF
TGTGCCAGCAGCCAAATGTTAGGGGTAGTGGTCAATGAGCAGTTCTTC
>TRBJ1-1|TRBV7-3|NA|few
CASSTRMNTEAFF
TGTGCCAGCAGCACTAGGATGAACACTGAAGCTTTCTTT
>TRBJ2-2|TRBV18|NA|NA
CASSPLRQRNTGELFF
TGTGCCAGCTCACCGCTGCGACAACGGAACACCGGGGAGCTGTTTTTT
>TRBJ1-2|TRBV5-1|NA|NA
CASSLAFEGTGYGYTF
TGCGCCAGCAGCTTGGCGTTTGAGGGTACCGGCTATGGCTACACCTTC
>TRBJ1-2|TRBV2|TRBD1|NA
CARTEDRVSGGYTF
TGTGCCAGGACGGAAGACAGGGTGTCCGGTGGCTACACCTTC
>TRBJ1-2|TRBV27|TRBD1|NA
CASSWVGQGRENYGYTF
TGTGCCAGCAGTTGGGTCGGACAGGGCCGGGAAAACTATGGCTACACCTTC
>TRBJ1-6|TRBV10-3|NA|NA
CAVQGSGNNSPLHF
TGTGCCGTTCAGGGGTCAGGGAATAATTCACCCCTCCACTTT
>TRBJ1-1|TRBV4-1|TRBD1|NA
CASSQILGQGGNTEAFF
TGCGCCAGCAGCCAAATCCTGGGACAGGGCGGGAACACTGAAGCTTTCTTT
>TRBJ1-2|TRBV30|TRBD1|NA
CAWLGQGLRYGYTF
TGTGCCTGGTTGGGACAGGGGCTCAGATATGGCTACACCTTC
>TRBJ1-1|TRBV10-2|TRBD1|NA
CASRYRGNTEAFF
TGCGCCAGCAGATACAGGGGGAACACTGAAGCTTTCTTT